Each of the 2 T cell receptor beta chains below was sequenced from the same sample in a study of T cells after somatic rescue of genetic block. TCRdb's table, derived via immunoSEQ multiplex PCR, lists solely in-frame clones and lacks some. The sample lists roughly 12,000 clones, around two thirds occurring once. Source material: peripheral blood mononuclear cells (PBMCs). The receptors come from a boy younger than 18.

This clone occurred a few times. The genes are TRBV10-1 and TRBJ2-1; D possibly corresponds to TRBD2 (6 bases). Germline loops: CDR1 WNHNN, CDR2 SYGVQD (reference sequence). The CDR3 has 14 amino acids. V was pared by 3 bases and J by 12 bases, with 18 bases between. This chain's CDR3 is CASSDQLAAKGQFF. In nucleotides, the CDR3 is TGCGCCAGCAGTGACCAACTAGCCGCGAAAGGGCAGTTCTTC.

This sequence joins TRBV5-4 and TRBJ2-7; 11 bases are shared with TRBD1. The CDR3 has 14 amino acids. Per the germline V gene, CDR1 is SGHNT and CDR2 is YYREEE (reference sequence). J was trimmed by 3 bases and V by 4 bases; bases with no gene match: 3. CDR3 nucleotide sequence: TGTGCCAGCAGCCAGGGACAGGGGGTCTACGAGCAGTACTTC. The encoded protein is CASSQGQGVYEQYF.